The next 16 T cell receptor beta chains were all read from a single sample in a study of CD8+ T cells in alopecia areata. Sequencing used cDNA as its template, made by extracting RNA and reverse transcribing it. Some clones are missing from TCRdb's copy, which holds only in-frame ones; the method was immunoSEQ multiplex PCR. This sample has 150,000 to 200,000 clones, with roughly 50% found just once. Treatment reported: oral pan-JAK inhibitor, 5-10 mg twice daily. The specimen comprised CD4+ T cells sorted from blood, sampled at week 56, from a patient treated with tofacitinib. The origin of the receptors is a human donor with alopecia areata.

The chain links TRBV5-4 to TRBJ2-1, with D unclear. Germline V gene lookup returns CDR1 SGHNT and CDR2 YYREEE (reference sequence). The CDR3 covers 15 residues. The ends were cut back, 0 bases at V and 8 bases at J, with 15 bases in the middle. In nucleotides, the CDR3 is TGTGCCAGCAGCTTGGGCGTGGGTGGGGTGGATGAGCAGTTCTTC. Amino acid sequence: CASSLGVGGVDEQFF.

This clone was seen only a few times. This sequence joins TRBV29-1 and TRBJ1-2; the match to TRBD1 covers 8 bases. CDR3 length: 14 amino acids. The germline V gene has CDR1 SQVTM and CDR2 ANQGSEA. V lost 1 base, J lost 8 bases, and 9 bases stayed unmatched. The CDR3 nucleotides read TGCAGCGTTGAAGGGGTCAGGGGGCTAACCGGCTACACCTTC. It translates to CSVEGVRGLTGYTF.

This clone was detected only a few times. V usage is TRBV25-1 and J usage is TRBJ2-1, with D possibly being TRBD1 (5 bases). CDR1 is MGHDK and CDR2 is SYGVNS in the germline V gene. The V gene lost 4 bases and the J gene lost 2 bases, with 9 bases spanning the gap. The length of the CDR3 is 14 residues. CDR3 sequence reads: CASSADRTYNEQFF. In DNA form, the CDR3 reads TGTGCCAGCAGTGCTGACAGAACCTACAATGAGCAGTTCTTC.

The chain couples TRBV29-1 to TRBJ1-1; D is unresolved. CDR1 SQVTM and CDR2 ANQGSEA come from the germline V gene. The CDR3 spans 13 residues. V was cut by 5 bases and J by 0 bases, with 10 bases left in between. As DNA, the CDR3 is TGCAGCGTTTGGAAGCCCATGAACACTGAAGCTTTCTTT. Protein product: CSVWKPMNTEAFF.

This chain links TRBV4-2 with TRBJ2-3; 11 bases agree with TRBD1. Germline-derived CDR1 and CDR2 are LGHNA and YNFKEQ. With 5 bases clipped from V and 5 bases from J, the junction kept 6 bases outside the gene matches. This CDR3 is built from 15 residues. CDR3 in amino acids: CASSSGTGGEDTQYF. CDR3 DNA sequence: TGTGCCAGCAGCTCAGGGACAGGGGGGGAAGATACGCAGTATTTT.

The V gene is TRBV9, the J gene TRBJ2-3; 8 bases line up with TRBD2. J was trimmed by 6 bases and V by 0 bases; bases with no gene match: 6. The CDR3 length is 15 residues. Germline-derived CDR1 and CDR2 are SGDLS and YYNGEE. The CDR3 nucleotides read TGTGCCAGCAGCGTAGAAGCGGGGGCACCGGATACGCAGTATTTT. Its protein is CASSVEAGAPDTQYF.

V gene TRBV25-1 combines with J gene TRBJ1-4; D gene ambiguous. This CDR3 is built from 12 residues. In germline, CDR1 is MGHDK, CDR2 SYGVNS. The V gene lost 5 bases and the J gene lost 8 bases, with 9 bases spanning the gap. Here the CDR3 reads CASSPVNEKLFF. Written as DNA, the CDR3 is TGTGCCAGCAGTCCGGTTAACGAAAAACTGTTTTTT.

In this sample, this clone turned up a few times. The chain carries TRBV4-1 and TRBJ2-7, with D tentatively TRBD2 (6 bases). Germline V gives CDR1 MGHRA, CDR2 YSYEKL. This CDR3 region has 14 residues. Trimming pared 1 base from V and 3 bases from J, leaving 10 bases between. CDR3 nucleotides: TGCGCCAGCAGCCAAGTGGGGAGGATCTACGAGCAGTACTTC. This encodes CASSQVGRIYEQYF.

CDR3 protein: CASSLWGQTYGYTF. CDR3 DNA sequence: TGTGCCAGCAGCTTATGGGGACAGACCTATGGCTACACCTTC. The chain links TRBV7-9 to TRBJ1-2, with TRBD1 identical over 7 bases. This CDR3 has 14 amino acids. The V gene end was trimmed by 2 bases and the J gene end by 4 bases; junction bases not matched to a gene: 4. The germline CDR1 and CDR2 sequences are SEHNR and FQNEAQ (reference sequence).

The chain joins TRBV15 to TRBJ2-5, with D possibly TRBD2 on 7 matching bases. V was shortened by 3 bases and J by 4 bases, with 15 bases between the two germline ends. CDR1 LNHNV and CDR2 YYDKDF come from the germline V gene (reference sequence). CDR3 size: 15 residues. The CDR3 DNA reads TGTGCCACCAGCAGGCCCCCGGGGGGCGGAGAGACCCAGTACTTC. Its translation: CATSRPPGGGETQYF.

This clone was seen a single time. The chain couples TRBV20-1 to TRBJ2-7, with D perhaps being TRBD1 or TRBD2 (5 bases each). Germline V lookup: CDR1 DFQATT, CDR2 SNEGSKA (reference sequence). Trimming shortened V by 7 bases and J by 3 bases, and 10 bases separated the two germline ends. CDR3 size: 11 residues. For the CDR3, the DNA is TGCAGTGTCATGGGGGACTACGAGCAGTACTTC. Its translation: CSVMGDYEQYF.

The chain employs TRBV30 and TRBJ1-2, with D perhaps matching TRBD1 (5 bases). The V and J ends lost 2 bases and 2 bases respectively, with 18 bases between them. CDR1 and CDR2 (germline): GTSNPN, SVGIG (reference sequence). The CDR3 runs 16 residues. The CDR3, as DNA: TGTGCCTGGAGTCCCGCGGACACTTTCTCCAACTATGGCTACACCTTC. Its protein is CAWSPADTFSNYGYTF.

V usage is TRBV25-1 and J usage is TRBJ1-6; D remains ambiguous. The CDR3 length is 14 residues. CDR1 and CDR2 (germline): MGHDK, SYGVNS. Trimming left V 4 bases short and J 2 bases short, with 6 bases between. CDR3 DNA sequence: TGTGCCAGCAGTGGACGGCCCTATAATTCACCCCTCCACTTT. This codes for CASSGRPYNSPLHF.

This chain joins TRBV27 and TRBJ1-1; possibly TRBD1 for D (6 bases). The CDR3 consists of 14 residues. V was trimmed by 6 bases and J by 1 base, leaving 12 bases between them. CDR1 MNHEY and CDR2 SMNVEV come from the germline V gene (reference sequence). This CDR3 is CASRYTGSNTEAFF. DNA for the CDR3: TGTGCCAGCAGGTACACAGGGTCGAACACTGAAGCTTTCTTT.

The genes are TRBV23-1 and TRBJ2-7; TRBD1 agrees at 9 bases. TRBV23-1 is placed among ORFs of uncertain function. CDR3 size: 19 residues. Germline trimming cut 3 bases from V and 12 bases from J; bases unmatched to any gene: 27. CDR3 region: CASSHHYRGRAQWSPQWYF. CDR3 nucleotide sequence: TGCGCCAGCAGTCACCACTACAGGGGGCGCGCGCAGTGGAGTCCGCAGTGGTACTTC.

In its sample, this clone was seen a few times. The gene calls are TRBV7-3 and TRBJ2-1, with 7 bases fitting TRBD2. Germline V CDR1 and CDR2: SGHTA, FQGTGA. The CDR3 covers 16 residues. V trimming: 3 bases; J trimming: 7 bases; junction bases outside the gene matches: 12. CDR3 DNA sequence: TGTGCCAGCAGCTTCGGTGGACTAGTGGGTCGAAATGAGCAGTTCTTC. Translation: CASSFGGLVGRNEQFF.